This TCR beta chain was recorded in a study of blood T cell repertoires in COVID-19. Study information: From the United States, Italy and Spain came samples of acute and convalescent COVID-19. PBMCs, B-cell-depleted T cells, or T cells were the source of the cDNA or gDNA that made up the material.

This study enrolled people aged roughly 18 to 90 from approximately 25 US geographic areas. Per the original data handling: Reference gene primer amplification in the assay estimated nucleated cell counts. Generated by immunoSEQ multiplex PCR, the TCRdb table keeps only in-frame clones and is missing some. V and J calls and clone size come straight from that table; D and trimming were deduced from the DNA. The sample records around 140,000 clones, around 86% being singletons. CDR3 size: 12 residues. Trimming removed 5 bases from V and 0 bases from J, with 4 bases in between. The germline CDR1 and CDR2 sequences are SGHTA and FQGNSA.

The source material was PBMCs or T cells enriched from blood (not recorded which). The chain employs TRBV7-2 and TRBJ2-5; D gene unclear. This TCR derives from a man aged 60 to 75 who had recovered from COVID-19. In nucleotides, the CDR3 is TGTGCCAGCAGCCCCTACCAAGAGACCCAGTACTTC. Translating gives CASSPYQETQYF.